This T cell receptor beta chain is drawn from a study of T cell repertoires in cytomegalovirus infection. Study-level information: Indicated by public TCR beta signatures were CMV infection and matching HLA type. Study observations and caveats: CMV carriers with the relevant HLA were identified by cumulative public TCR beta family frequency. The ex vivo response was dominated by HLA-C-restricted CMV-specific TCR beta clonotypes.

Points on this clonotype: Its antigen is as yet unknown.

V gave up 3 bases and J gave up 6 bases, with 15 bases separating them. The CDR3 extends over 15 amino acids. Germline V gene lookup returns CDR1 LGHNA and CDR2 YNFKEQ. Each CDR3 protein is one row after TCRdb ran MiXCR on the reads. The data show hundreds of thousands of distinct CDR3 sequences, around 9.1% seen once. The V call is TRBV4-2, the J call TRBJ2-1, with a tentative D call TRBD2 (6 bases). The clonotype comes from a human donor in good health (CMV status not recorded). Some clones in this sample may be carry-over from other donors' samples. The source material was PBMCs. The CDR3 DNA is TGTGCCAGCAGCCAGGGGGACTTGTCTTTCAATGAGCAGTTCTTC. This gives the protein CASSQGDLSFNEQFF.